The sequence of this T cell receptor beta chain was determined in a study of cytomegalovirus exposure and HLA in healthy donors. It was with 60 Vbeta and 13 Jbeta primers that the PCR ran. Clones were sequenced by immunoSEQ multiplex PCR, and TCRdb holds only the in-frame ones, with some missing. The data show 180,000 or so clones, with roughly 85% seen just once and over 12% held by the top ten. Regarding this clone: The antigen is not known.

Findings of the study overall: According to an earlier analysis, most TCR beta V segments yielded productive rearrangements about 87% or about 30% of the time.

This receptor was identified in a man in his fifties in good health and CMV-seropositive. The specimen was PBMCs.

In DNA, the CDR3 is TGTGCCAGCAGTCAGGAGGGTAGGAATTCACCCCTCCACTTT. It codes for CASSQEGRNSPLHF. The chain joins TRBV2 to TRBJ1-6; no clear D gene. Trimming removed 5 bases at V and 7 bases at J, with 12 bases between. This CDR3 has 14 amino acids. Germline CDR1 and CDR2: SNHLY and FYNNEI.